The 7 T cell receptor beta chains below were found in one sample sequenced in a study of T cells in Graves' hyperthyroidism and ophthalmopathy. From RNA transcripts, TCR beta CDR3 regions were amplified. HTBI primers were the set used in a first-round RT-PCR of the TCR CDR3. TCRdb re-called the multiplex PCR reads through MiXCR, storing one row per CDR3 protein. The sample shows more than 350,000 distinct CDR3 sequences, 14% to 15% of them seen only once. Material for sequencing was blood. These receptors were obtained from a woman aged 25 to 39 with Graves' hyperthyroidism.

At least ten counts were recorded for this clonotype. The chain joins TRBV28 to TRBJ2-3; D may match TRBD1 or TRBD2 (5 bases each). This CDR3 contains 15 residues. Deletions cut 6 bases from V and 4 bases from J, with 17 bases between. Germline CDR1 MDHEN, CDR2 SYDVKM. The CDR3 region has the DNA TGTGCCAGCAGCACGGGGCTAATTCTCGCAGATACGCAGTATTTT. Protein: CASSTGLILADTQYF.

The sample holds many counts of this clonotype. The genes are TRBV2 and TRBJ2-3; D not resolved. Per the germline V gene, CDR1 is SNHLY and CDR2 is FYNNEI. The CDR3 sequence is 12 residues long. Trimming stripped 10 bases from V and 8 bases from J, with 16 bases between. DNA of the CDR3: TGTGCCACGAGCTTGGCCAAGTCTACGCAGTATTTT. This sequence encodes CATSLAKSTQYF.

This clonotype showed up many times. This sequence joins TRBV10-3 and TRBJ2-1, with D unresolved. The V end lost 3 bases, the J end lost 0 bases, and 18 bases lay between the germline ends. The CDR3 has 18 amino acids. CDR1 and CDR2 (germline): ENHRY, SYGVKD. The CDR3, as DNA: TGTGCCATCAGTGATTCTAACTACCTTACTCGCTCCTACAATGAGCAGTTCTTC. Translating it yields CAISDSNYLTRSYNEQFF.

There are many counts of this clonotype. V usage is TRBV3-1 and J usage is TRBJ1-1; D ambiguous. The CDR3 has 14 residues. CDR1 and CDR2 from the germline V gene are LGHDT and YNNKEL (reference sequence). The V end was cut by 4 bases, the J end by 1 base, with 10 bases between. The CDR3 DNA reads TGTGCCAGCAGCCCTAGACAAGGGAACACTGAAGCTTTCTTT. Protein sequence: CASSPRQGNTEAFF.

Many counts were recorded for this clonotype. This chain's CDR3 is CASSYEQGAGYEQYF. The CDR3 DNA reads as TGTGCCAGCAGTTACGAACAGGGGGCAGGGTACGAGCAGTACTTC. The gene calls are TRBV3-1 and TRBJ2-7; 9 bases are shared with TRBD1. V gave up 6 bases and J gave up 4 bases; unmatched junction bases: 10. The CDR3 sequence is 15 residues long. Germline-derived CDR1 and CDR2 are LGHDT and YNNKEL (reference sequence).

This clonotype was counted ten times or more. V is TRBV29-1 and J is TRBJ1-1, with D maybe TRBD1 (5 bases). The V and J ends lost 6 bases and 1 base respectively, with 12 bases between them. The length of the CDR3 is 13 residues. Germline CDR1 is SQVTM and CDR2 is ANQGSEA. The CDR3: CSVTHGGNTEAFF. For the CDR3, the DNA is TGCAGCGTGACCCACGGGGGGAACACTGAAGCTTTCTTT.

This clonotype was detected a few times. This chain connects TRBV7-9 to TRBJ2-5, with D perhaps being TRBD1 or TRBD2 (5 bases each). Between the trimmed V and J ends, which lost 5 bases and 4 bases, there was a span of 17 bases. The germline V gene has CDR1 SEHNR and CDR2 FQNEAQ (reference sequence). This CDR3 is 15 amino acids long. This chain's CDR3 is CASSVQGSGGETQYF. The DNA for the CDR3 is TGTGCCAGCAGCGTCCAGGGCTCTGGGGGAGAGACCCAGTACTTC. Combining the CDR3 with reference TRBV7-9 and TRBJ2-5 gives the whole variable domain DTGVSQNPRHKITKRGQNVTFRCDPISEHNRLYWYRQTLGQGPEFLTYFQNEAQLEKSRLLSDRFSAERPKGSFSTLEIQRTEQGDSAMYLCASSVQGSGGETQYFGPGTRLLVL.